The present T cell receptor beta chain was sequenced within a study of early T cells in non-severe SARS-CoV-2 infection. For the study at large: Unsorted whole blood bulk RNA was sequenced, with unpaired chains.

Unique molecular identifiers tagged individual cDNA molecules. Each CDR3 protein gets one entry after TCRdb re-called the 5' RACE reads with MiXCR. The data hold about 80,000 distinct CDR3 sequences, with 9.5% to 15% observed a single time. Concerning this clonotype: Its antigen is unidentified.

Study-level findings and limits: Private and CD4 specificities were missed by VDJdb matching, which favored anti-spike CD8 responses.

This TCR came from an adult who was a healthcare worker with PCR-confirmed SARS-CoV-2 infection or an uninfected control (not recorded which). The donor label of this sample is uncertain. This material consisted of whole blood, taken at baseline.

CDR3 DNA sequence: TGTGCCAGCAGTTCCGGACAGCGGAACATTCAGTACTTC. It codes for CASSSGQRNIQYF. The chain links TRBV6-2 or TRBV6-3 to TRBJ2-4, with a weak D call TRBD1 (6 bases). The CDR3 spans 13 residues. The V and J ends lost 4 bases and 7 bases respectively, with 11 bases between them. Germline V lookup: CDR1 MNHEY, CDR2 SVGEGT.